The clone carrying this T cell receptor beta chain was recorded a few times. There are 14 residues in the CDR3. The germline V gene has CDR1 MNHEY and CDR2 SVGAGI. The V and J ends lost 3 bases and 4 bases respectively, with 9 bases between them. Time point noted: healthy volunteer bleed at 2 weeks. Researchers extracted total RNA from unfractionated whole blood. This sample was taken from a study of human T cells and chemical hapten exposure. Each CDR3 protein is one row after TCRdb ran MiXCR on the RACE reads. The sample includes 130,000 or so distinct CDR3 sequences, 9% to 10% seen only once; the top ten take about 1.8%.

Sequencing was carried out using whole blood. The TCR was taken from a male donor in good health. Some clones in this sample may be carry-over from other donors' samples. The chain links TRBV6-5 to TRBJ2-2; the D gene could be TRBD1 or TRBD2 (5 bases each). CDR3: CASSYQRGTGELFF. In DNA form, the CDR3 reads TGTGCCAGCAGTTATCAGAGGGGCACCGGGGAGCTGTTTTTT.